The clone carrying this TCR beta chain was found once. Its antigen remains unidentified. Trimming removed 4 bases from V and 2 bases from J, with 11 bases in between. Germline V gene data show CDR1 as SQVTM and CDR2 as ANQGSEA. This CDR3 has 13 residues. 13 Jbeta primers and 60 Vbeta primers were used for the PCR. Profiled with immunoSEQ multiplex PCR; TCRdb holds only in-frame clones, not every one. Altogether around 85,000 clones are present, 74% being singletons, with the ten largest covering 20% to 25%. The data belong to a study of cytomegalovirus exposure and HLA in healthy donors. Whole-study context: A previous analysis identified around 120 million unique TCR beta sequences derived from some 200 million T cells. Study results and limitations: Roughly even sequencing depth across donors was the assumption behind the presence/absence analyses. The study put 150 to 200 TCR beta chains on its list as cytomegalovirus-associated.

The receptor was isolated from a man aged 25 to 45 in good health and CMV-seropositive. The sequencing input was PBMCs. The genes are TRBV29-1 and TRBJ1-2; no clear D gene. The CDR3 DNA is TGCAGCGTTGCCGAAGACTTAAACTATGGCTACACCTTC. The encoded protein is CSVAEDLNYGYTF.